The source of this T cell receptor (beta chain) is a study of blood T cell repertoires in COVID-19. This clone was seen a handful of times. The same CDR3 is also encoded by other DNA sequences in this sample. The V gene's germline CDR1 is MNHEY and CDR2 SMNVEV (reference sequence). CDR3 size: 14 residues. V gave up 2 bases and J gave up 0 bases, with 5 bases separating them. Clones were read by immunoSEQ multiplex PCR, and TCRdb kept only the in-frame ones, dropping some. The repertoire holds approximately 200,000 clones, with around 84% as singletons. The receptor comes from a man aged 45-60 years with acute or convalescent COVID-19. Sequencing was carried out using peripheral blood. V and J are TRBV27 and TRBJ1-5; TRBD1 is a possible D gene (5 bases). The CDR3 region is CASSLQGSNQPQHF. Here the CDR3 DNA reads TGTGCCAGCAGTTTACAGGGTAGCAATCAGCCCCAGCATTTT.